These 15 T cell receptor beta chains originate from one sample sequenced in a study of vaccination and CD4 T cells after COVID-19. Treatment of the sample: 10-day PBMC culture with coronavirus spike peptide pools or control peptides (ViraFEST assay). At the Johns Hopkins FTIC core, DNA taken from cultured CD4+ T cells was sequenced by way of the Oncomine TCR Beta short-read assay. TCRdb reanalysed the PCR reads using MiXCR and keeps one entry per CDR3 protein. The sample yields fewer than 13,000 distinct CDR3 sequences, 30% to 35% seen once. Their cognate antigens are unknown. Sequencing was performed on CD4+ T cells from blood, cultured in vitro. Receptor source: a human donor who had recovered from COVID-19.

The V and J genes are TRBV7-2 and TRBJ2-5, with 8 positions matching TRBD1. Germline V gene sequence: CDR1 SGHTA, CDR2 FQGNSA. The trim removed 7 bases at V and 7 bases at J, leaving 8 bases unmatched. The CDR3 has 13 residues. Written as DNA, the CDR3 is TGTGCCAGCACGGTCGGACAGGGCACGACCCAGTACTTC. It translates to CASTVGQGTTQYF.

This chain uses TRBV19 with TRBJ2-7; no firm D call. The CDR3 sequence is 14 residues long. Trimming left V 5 bases short and J 0 bases short, with 11 bases between. CDR1 is LNHDA, CDR2 SQIVND, per germline (reference sequence). Here the CDR3 reads CASSRLYSSYEQYF. CDR3 DNA sequence: TGTGCCAGTAGTCGCCTCTACAGCTCCTACGAGCAGTACTTC.

This clonotype was counted between two and nine times. The rearrangement uses TRBV19 and TRBJ1-5; tentatively, D is TRBD1 (6 bases). The germline CDR1 and CDR2 sequences are LNHDA and SQIVND (reference sequence). This CDR3 is 16 amino acids long. V lost 4 bases and J lost 0, with 13 bases in between. CDR3 residues: CASSTPQGYSNQPQHF. CDR3 nucleotide sequence: TGTGCCAGTAGTACCCCACAGGGTTATAGCAATCAGCCCCAGCATTTT.

CDR3 sequence (DNA): TGTGCCAGCAGCTTGGAAGGGGACTATGGCTACACCTTC. Translated: CASSLEGDYGYTF. The chain couples TRBV5-4 to TRBJ1-2; TRBD1 might be the D (5 bases). The CDR3 is 13 residues long. Germline CDR1 reads SGHNT; CDR2 reads YYREEE (reference sequence). Trimming removed 0 bases at V and 3 bases at J, with 6 bases between.

Only a few counts were recorded for this clonotype. CDR3 nucleotides: TGTGCCATCAGTGAGTGGGAGGGGAATCAGCCCCAGCATTTT. Its translation: CAISEWEGNQPQHF. This chain joins TRBV10-3 and TRBJ1-5; D perhaps matches TRBD1 (5 bases). CDR1 ENHRY and CDR2 SYGVKD come from the germline V gene. Trimming stripped 1 base from V and 4 bases from J, with 8 bases between. The CDR3 is 14 amino acids.

The CDR3 DNA follows: TGCGCCAGCATCGGACAGGATGGTGTTGATGGCTACACCTTC. It codes for CASIGQDGVDGYTF. The chain has TRBV5-1 and TRBJ1-2; 7 nucleotides align to TRBD1. Germline trimming cut 6 bases from V and 6 bases from J; bases unmatched to any gene: 11. This CDR3 has 14 amino acids. Germline V CDR1 and CDR2: SGHRS, YFSETQ.

The rearrangement links TRBV19 to TRBJ2-7, with D uncertain. Germline V gives CDR1 LNHDA, CDR2 SQIVND (reference sequence). V was clipped by 9 bases and J by 4 bases, with 19 bases between them. The CDR3 length is 14 residues. This CDR3 is CASRRTATTYEQYF. The CDR3 DNA sequence: TGTGCCAGCCGACGAACGGCCACGACGTACGAGCAGTACTTC.

This clonotype was picked up a small number of times. This sequence joins TRBV20-1 and TRBJ1-5; no reliable D call. CDR1 is DFQATT and CDR2 is SNEGSKA in the germline V gene (reference sequence). V lost 3 bases and J lost 0, with 9 bases in between. The CDR3 is made up of 14 amino acids. CDR3 sequence: CSASTAFSNQPQHF. The CDR3 DNA follows: TGCAGTGCTAGCACGGCTTTTAGCAATCAGCCCCAGCATTTT.

V and J are TRBV12-3 or TRBV12-4 and TRBJ1-6; maybe TRBD1 (5 bases). This CDR3 has 14 residues. V gave up 5 bases and J gave up 7 bases, with 12 bases separating them. The CDR3, as DNA: TGTGCCAGCAGTCCTTCGGGGGACAATTCACCCCTCCACTTT. Translated: CASSPSGDNSPLHF.

In its sample, this clonotype was seen a few times. The chain recombines TRBV7-3 with TRBJ2-1; 7 positions agree with TRBD1. The germline gives CDR1 SGHTA, CDR2 FQGTGA. This CDR3 is 13 amino acids long. V lost 3 bases and J lost 6; bases outside the gene matches: 2. Here the CDR3 DNA reads TGTGCCAGCAGCTTCCACAGGGGCAATGAGCAGTTCTTC. Protein product: CASSFHRGNEQFF.

This chain connects TRBV12-3 or TRBV12-4 to TRBJ2-7; D possibly uses TRBD1 or TRBD2 (5 bases each). Deletions cut 7 bases from V and 7 bases from J, with 20 bases between. The CDR3 contains 14 residues. This CDR3 reads CASTGLRGPKEQYF. The CDR3 DNA reads as TGTGCCAGCACCGGACTCCGGGGCCCAAAGGAGCAGTACTTC.

In this sample, this clonotype is medium-sized. The gene calls are TRBV20-1 and TRBJ1-6, with a weak D call TRBD1 (5 bases). Germline values: CDR1 DFQATT, CDR2 SNEGSKA (reference sequence). Trimming took 5 bases from V and 8 from J, leaving 10 bases between them. This CDR3 region has 12 residues. CDR3 in DNA: TGCAGTGCTCGGACATACGATTCACCCCTCCACTTT. Its translation is CSARTYDSPLHF.

This clonotype was seen a handful of times. The rearrangement links TRBV6-2 or TRBV6-3 to TRBJ1-5, with 10 bases lining up with TRBD1. The V and J ends lost 8 bases and 6 bases, in that order; junction bases with no gene match: 7. Germline lookup yields CDR1 MNHEY and CDR2 SVGEGT. This CDR3 has 14 residues. CDR3 in amino acids: CASYPGQGSQPQHF. The CDR3 bases are TGTGCCAGCTACCCGGGACAGGGGTCTCAGCCCCAGCATTTT.

J is TRBJ2-7 and V is TRBV5-1, with 8 bases aligning to TRBD2. Germline assignment: CDR1 SGHRS and CDR2 YFSETQ. CDR3 length equals 15 residues. V was pared by 2 bases and J by 0 bases, with 4 bases of the junction left unmatched. The CDR3 nucleotides read TGCGCCAGCAGCTTTAGCGGGGCCAGCTCCTACGAGCAGTACTTC. Its translation: CASSFSGASSYEQYF.

The chain links TRBV18 to TRBJ2-7, with D hard to call. The CDR3 contains 14 residues. CDR1 is KGHSH, CDR2 LQKENI, per germline. The V gene lost 4 bases and the J gene lost 5 bases, with 15 bases spanning the gap. The CDR3 DNA reads TGTGCCAGCTCACTTTCAAGGAGTAGCCACGAGCAGTACTTC. This encodes CASSLSRSSHEQYF.